This T cell receptor beta chain is drawn from a study of T cell responses to AZD1222 COVID-19 vaccine. Looking at the study overall: Analyses pooled second doses at about 4 or about 12 weeks. Findings and limits, study-wide: At baseline, just 6 or 7 AZD1222 recipients tested seropositive. Donors skewed white British and female; clonal diversity was possibly underestimated. Reports indicate that nearly half of spike-specific TCRs are directed at unmutated variant regions.

Some clones are missing from TCRdb's copy, which holds only in-frame ones; the method was immunoSEQ multiplex PCR. The data hold some 99,000 clones, with approximately 90% observed a single time. Remarks on this clone: What it binds is not known.

Trimming cost V 8 bases and J 6 bases; bases outside gene matches: 7. The CDR3 is made up of 12 amino acids. Germline CDR1 MRHNA, CDR2 SNTAGT. The chain joins TRBV6-4 to TRBJ2-7; TRBD1 matches at 7 bases. The clonotype comes from an adult in good health. This sample comprised peripheral blood, obtained on day 0 of AZD1222 vaccination. The CDR3 DNA is TGTGCCAGCCGGGACAGCCCCGGCGAGCAGTACTTC. It codes for CASRDSPGEQYF.